This passage covers 18 T cell receptor beta chains from one sample sequenced in a study of blood T cell repertoires in COVID-19 (TCRdb year 2020). To prepare the library, the immunoSEQ multiplex PCR assay was applied. TCRdb re-hosts the immuneACCESS table, in-frame sequences only. Its copies lack some clones; in the studies checked, an unresolved V gene accounts for under half of them, and the cause for the rest is not known. Here the sample has 220,000 or so clones; more than 75% occur a single time. Roughly 2% of the sample rests with the top ten. The sample was PBMCs or T cells enriched from blood (not recorded which). The receptors derive from a woman between 50 and 59 years old who had recovered from COVID-19.

The V call is TRBV4-1, the J call TRBJ2-3, with D possibly matching TRBD2 (5 bases). Per the germline V gene, CDR1 is MGHRA and CDR2 is YSYEKL. Trimming took 1 base from V and 10 from J, leaving 9 bases between them. This CDR3 is 12 amino acids long. The CDR3 sequence is CASSQGGESQYF. The CDR3 nucleotides read TGCGCCAGCAGCCAAGGGGGAGAATCGCAGTATTTT.

To note about this clone: This same CDR3 is encoded by further DNA sequences in the sample. The V call is TRBV2, the J call TRBJ2-7; TRBD1 matches at 7 bases. Germline-derived CDR1 and CDR2 are SNHLY and FYNNEI. The length of the CDR3 is 12 residues. The V gene end was trimmed by 7 bases and the J gene end by 3 bases; junction bases not matched to a gene: 3. In DNA, the CDR3 is TGTGCCAGCACCCGGGACAGCTACGAGCAGTACTTC. Its protein product is CASTRDSYEQYF.

J is TRBJ2-7 and V is TRBV4-2, with D unresolved. This CDR3 contains 15 residues. The V end was cut by 0 bases, the J end by 0 bases, with 9 bases between. Germline CDR1 reads LGHNA; CDR2 reads YNFKEQ. The CDR3 DNA reads TGTGCCAGCAGCCAAGAGTCAGATCCCTCCTACGAGCAGTACTTC. It codes for CASSQESDPSYEQYF.

The chain couples TRBV7-2 to TRBJ1-2; D might be TRBD1 (6 bases). The CDR3 is made up of 14 amino acids. V lost 8 bases to trimming and J lost 1 base, with 14 bases between them. Germline values: CDR1 SGHTA, CDR2 FQGNSA. CDR3 DNA: TGTGCCAGCTCCCCGACAGGAATTAACTATGGCTACACCTTC. Its protein product is CASSPTGINYGYTF.

The table lists this clone with a count of one. The chain carries TRBV15 and TRBJ2-3; 8 bases agree with TRBD1. Germline CDR1 reads LNHNV; CDR2 reads YYDKDF (reference sequence). The CDR3 is made up of 16 amino acids. J gave up 4 bases and V 0 bases, and 6 bases lay outside the gene matches. CDR3 residues: CATSRDGQGFSDTQYF. The CDR3 nucleotides are TGTGCCACCAGCAGAGATGGACAGGGTTTTTCAGATACGCAGTATTTT.

The chain is built from TRBV3-1 (or the pseudogene TRBV3-2) and TRBJ2-3, with 10 bases identical to TRBD2. Germline V lookup: CDR1 LGHDT, CDR2 YNNKEL (reference sequence). The CDR3 runs 16 residues. V was clipped by 3 bases and J by 4 bases; unmatched bases: 7. For the CDR3, the DNA is TGTGCCAGCAGCCAGCACGGCAGCGGGGGGGCAGATACGCAGTATTTT. Its protein product is CASSQHGSGGADTQYF.

The V gene is TRBV5-4, the J gene TRBJ2-3; TRBD1 agrees at 8 bases. V lost 4 bases, J lost 3 bases, and 13 bases stayed unmatched. The V gene's germline CDR1 is SGHNT and CDR2 YYREEE (reference sequence). This CDR3 spans 17 amino acids. The CDR3 region is CASSPFGTGPRTDTQYF. CDR3 bases: TGTGCCAGCAGCCCGTTCGGGACAGGCCCCCGAACAGATACGCAGTATTTT.

The CDR3 region has the DNA TGTGCCAGCTCACGGGGACTAGCGGGAGTGTCCTACAATGAGCAGTTCTTC. Translation: CASSRGLAGVSYNEQFF. This chain connects TRBV18 to TRBJ2-1, with 14 bases aligning to TRBD2. The ends lost 4 bases at V and 1 base at J; junction bases unmatched: 3. CDR1 and CDR2 (germline): KGHSH, LQKENI. This CDR3 is 17 amino acids long.

The V and J genes are TRBV19 and TRBJ1-2, with D possibly matching TRBD1 (6 bases). This CDR3 is built from 16 residues. In germline, CDR1 is LNHDA, CDR2 SQIVND (reference sequence). V shed 3 bases and J shed 6 bases, with 20 bases lying between them. DNA of the CDR3: TGTGCCAGTAGTATTGGCTACCAAAATTCAGGGGATGGCTACACCTTC. It is translated as CASSIGYQNSGDGYTF.

This chain connects TRBV6-5 to TRBJ1-2, with TRBD1 as a possible D gene (6 bases). Germline V gene sequence: CDR1 MNHEY, CDR2 SVGAGI. The CDR3 has 13 residues. Trimming shortened V by 6 bases and J by 5 bases, and 13 bases separated the two germline ends. The CDR3 coding sequence is TGTGCCAGCAGCCGGGACAAGACATATGGCTACACCTTC. Translation gives CASSRDKTYGYTF.

The chain links TRBV7-2 to TRBJ1-4; the match to TRBD1 covers 9 bases. J lost 8 bases, V lost 5 bases, and 9 bases had no gene match. The CDR3 is 15 amino acids. Germline assignment: CDR1 SGHTA and CDR2 FQGNSA. The CDR3 is CASSPTGGDWEKLFF. The CDR3 DNA reads as TGTGCCAGCAGCCCAACAGGGGGCGACTGGGAAAAACTGTTTTTT.

This chain uses TRBV29-1 with TRBJ1-1, with 7 bases aligning to TRBD1. Trimming took 3 bases from V and 5 from J; bases not matched to a gene: 6. The CDR3 is 13 amino acids. Germline CDR1 SQVTM, CDR2 ANQGSEA. The CDR3 nucleotides are TGCAGCGTTGAGTACAGGGGACAGACTGAAGCTTTCTTT. This encodes CSVEYRGQTEAFF.

This chain uses TRBV27 with TRBJ2-1, with D maybe TRBD2 (5 bases). The V end lost 3 bases, the J end lost 9 bases, and 9 bases lay between the germline ends. This CDR3 spans 12 amino acids. Per the germline V gene, CDR1 is MNHEY and CDR2 is SMNVEV (reference sequence). CDR3 sequence: CASSFRGREQFF. The CDR3 region has the DNA TGTGCCAGCAGTTTTCGGGGTCGTGAGCAGTTCTTC.

The CDR3 protein is CASSPSSLAYNEQFF. The CDR3 DNA follows: TGTGCCAGCAGCCCAAGTAGCCTAGCGTACAATGAGCAGTTCTTC. The rearrangement links TRBV7-2 to TRBJ2-1; D may be TRBD2 (6 bases). This CDR3 contains 15 residues. V shed 5 bases and J shed 4 bases, with 15 bases lying between them. Germline assignment: CDR1 SGHTA and CDR2 FQGNSA.

This chain joins TRBV29-1 and TRBJ2-3; perhaps TRBD1 as D (5 bases). CDR3 length equals 12 residues. Trimming left V 6 bases short and J 0 bases short, with 7 bases between. Germline CDR1 and CDR2: SQVTM and ANQGSEA. CDR3 region: CSVRESTDTQYF. CDR3 nucleotides: TGCAGCGTCAGGGAAAGCACAGATACGCAGTATTTT.

This clone occurred a few times. This chain connects TRBV7-6 to TRBJ1-5; D is ambiguous. Germline CDR1 SGHVS, CDR2 FNYEAQ. CDR3 length equals 15 residues. Trimming left V 3 bases short and J 0 bases short, with 9 bases between. The CDR3 region has the DNA TGTGCCAGCAGCTTGTGTCAGATTAGCAATCAGCCCCAGCATTTT. Its translation: CASSLCQISNQPQHF.

The rearrangement joins TRBV19 to TRBJ1-5; 7 bases line up with TRBD1. Unmatched junction bases numbered 7, after V lost 7 bases and J lost 7 bases. The CDR3 has 13 residues. Germline V lookup: CDR1 LNHDA, CDR2 SQIVND (reference sequence). CDR3 in DNA: TGTGCCAGTAAGGGGGCGGTTTGGCAGCCCCAGCATTTT. It translates to CASKGAVWQPQHF. The variable domain in full, with the rest retrieved from reference TRBV19 and TRBJ1-5, is DGGITQSPKYLFRKEGQNVTLSCEQNLNHDAMYWYRQDPGQGLRLIYYSQIVNDFQKGDIAEGYSVSREKKESFPLTVTSAQKNPTAFYLCASKGAVWQPQHFGDGTRLSIL.

This clone was counted once. The chain carries TRBV6-1 and TRBJ1-5, with D uncertain. The V gene's germline CDR1 is MNHNS and CDR2 SASEGT. The CDR3 spans 14 residues. Trimming pared 1 base from V and 5 bases from J, leaving 9 bases between. CDR3 DNA: TGTGCCAGCAGTGAAGTACATGCTGATCAGCCCCAGCATTTT. Translation: CASSEVHADQPQHF.